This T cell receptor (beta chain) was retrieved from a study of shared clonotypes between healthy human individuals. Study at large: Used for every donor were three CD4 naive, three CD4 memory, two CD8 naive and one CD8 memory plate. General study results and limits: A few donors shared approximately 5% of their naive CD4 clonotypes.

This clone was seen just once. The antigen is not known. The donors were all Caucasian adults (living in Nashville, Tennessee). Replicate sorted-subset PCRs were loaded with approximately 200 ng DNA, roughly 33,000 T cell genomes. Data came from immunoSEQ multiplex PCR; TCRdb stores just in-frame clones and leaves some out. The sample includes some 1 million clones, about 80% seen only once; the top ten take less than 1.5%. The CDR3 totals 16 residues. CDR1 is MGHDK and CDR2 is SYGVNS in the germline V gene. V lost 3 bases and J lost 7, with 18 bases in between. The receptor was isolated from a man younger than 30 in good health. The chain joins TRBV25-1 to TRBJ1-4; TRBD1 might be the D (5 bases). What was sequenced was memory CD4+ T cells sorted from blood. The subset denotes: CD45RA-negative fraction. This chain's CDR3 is CASSDPGGRGGEKLFF. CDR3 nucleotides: TGTGCCAGCAGTGACCCGGGGGGTAGGGGTGGTGAAAAACTGTTTTTT.